Presented here are 7 T cell receptor beta chains from one specimen sequenced in a study of blood T cell repertoires in COVID-19. Using immunoSEQ multiplex PCR, the repertoire was profiled, and TCRdb retains in-frame clones only, with some absent. This sample has around 370,000 clones, with 90% found just once. The sequenced sample was peripheral blood. These receptor sequences come from a man aged 18 to 29 with active or convalescent COVID-19.

V is TRBV5-5 and J is TRBJ2-6; TRBD2 matches at 7 bases. Germline CDR1 SGHKS, CDR2 YYEKEE (reference sequence). This CDR3 contains 16 residues. J gave up 0 bases and V 2 bases, and 2 bases lay outside the gene matches. The CDR3 here is CASSFLAASGANVLTF. The CDR3 nucleotides read TGTGCCAGCAGCTTCCTAGCGGCCTCTGGGGCCAACGTCCTGACTTTC.

This clone came up a few times. The genes are TRBV7-2 and TRBJ2-3; 8 positions match TRBD2. The CDR3 contains 17 residues. Germline trimming cut 4 bases from V and 2 bases from J; bases unmatched to any gene: 11. Germline V gene sequence: CDR1 SGHTA, CDR2 FQGNSA. The CDR3 nucleotides are TGTGCCAGCAGCTCTACTGCGGGGGGTTTCTCCACAGATACGCAGTATTTT. Translated: CASSSTAGGFSTDTQYF. The complete variable domain, with remaining parts taken from reference TRBV7-2 and TRBJ2-3, reads GAGVSQSPSNKVTEKGKDVELRCDPISGHTALYWYRQSLGQGLEFLIYFQGNSAPDKSGLPSDRFSAERTGGSVSTLTIQRTQQEDSAVYLCASSSTAGGFSTDTQYFGPGTRLTVL.

The chain joins TRBV12-3 or TRBV12-4 to TRBJ1-5; possible D gene TRBD1, 6 bases. The V gene lost 6 bases and the J gene lost 4 bases, with 10 bases spanning the gap. This CDR3 has 13 amino acids. The CDR3 loop reads CASRDSQNQPQHF. As DNA, the CDR3 is TGTGCCAGCAGGGACAGCCAAAATCAGCCCCAGCATTTT.

The chain recombines TRBV29-1 with TRBJ2-7; 7 bases fit TRBD1. This CDR3 spans 14 amino acids. Germline trimming cut 1 base from V and 3 bases from J; bases unmatched to any gene: 6. The germline V gene encodes CDR1 SQVTM and CDR2 ANQGSEA. CDR3 sequence reads: CSVEVQGPFYEQYF. The CDR3 nucleotides are TGCAGCGTTGAAGTACAGGGGCCTTTCTACGAGCAGTACTTC.

The chain has TRBV28 and TRBJ2-7; 7 bases agree with TRBD2. This CDR3 has 13 amino acids. CDR1 MDHEN and CDR2 SYDVKM come from the germline V gene. With 6 bases clipped from V and 7 bases from J, the junction kept 9 bases outside the gene matches. The CDR3: CASRMGGLGEQYF. DNA of the CDR3: TGTGCCAGCAGAATGGGAGGGTTGGGGGAGCAGTACTTC.

This chain uses TRBV28 with TRBJ1-2, with D possibly TRBD1 on 6 matching bases. The germline V and J ends were trimmed by 6 bases and 0 bases, with 17 bases remaining between them. This CDR3 has 16 residues. Germline loops: CDR1 MDHEN, CDR2 SYDVKM. CDR3 amino acids: CASRIKGGTANYGYTF. The CDR3 DNA reads TGTGCCAGCAGGATTAAAGGGGGTACGGCTAACTATGGCTACACCTTC.

Turning to this clone: The germline gene is not matched at one end of the junction; a read error may be the cause. The chain combines TRBV18 with TRBJ2-6; TRBD1 matches 9 bases. The CDR3 loop spans 17 amino acids. Germline loops: CDR1 KGHSH, CDR2 LQKENI. In DNA form, the CDR3 reads TGTGCCAGCTCGCGGGGACAGGGAAACTCTGGGGCCAACGTGCTGACTTTC. Protein: CASSRGQGNSGANVLTF. The whole variable domain, filled in from reference TRBV18 and TRBJ2-6, reads NAGVMQNPRHLVRRRGQEARLRCSPMKGHSHVYWYRQLPEEGLKFMVYLQKENIIDESGMPKERFSAEFPKEGPSILRIQQVVRGDSAAYFCASSRGQGNSGANVLTFGAGSRLTVL.